These 11 T cell receptor beta chains share one sample of origin, sequenced in a study of identifying expanded T cells in peripheral blood. Generated by immunoSEQ multiplex PCR, the TCRdb table keeps only in-frame clones and is missing some. The sample records some 72,000 clones, under 90% being singletons. Input material: blood. These receptors all come from a person aged 18 to 75 in good health.

J is TRBJ2-7 and V is TRBV10-3; possibly TRBD1 for D (7 bases). Germline V lookup: CDR1 ENHRY, CDR2 SYGVKD. V dropped 3 bases and J dropped 6 bases, with 12 bases sitting between them. CDR3 size: 13 residues. The CDR3 DNA reads TGTGCCATCAGTGAATCAGGGGGGACCGAGCAGTACTTC. It encodes CAISESGGTEQYF.

The chain has TRBV27 and TRBJ1-1, with a tentative D call TRBD1 (5 bases). The CDR3 has 14 amino acids. CDR1 and CDR2 from the germline V gene are MNHEY and SMNVEV (reference sequence). The ends were cut back, 5 bases at V and 4 bases at J, with 14 bases in the middle. The CDR3 nucleotides are TGTGCCAGCAGTCCGGTCCGGGACTCCACTGAAGCTTTCTTT. Translating gives CASSPVRDSTEAFF.

V is TRBV2 and J is TRBJ1-1; D is possibly TRBD1 (5 bases). This CDR3 has 14 residues. Trimming removed 4 bases at V and 5 bases at J, with 14 bases between. Germline assignment: CDR1 SNHLY and CDR2 FYNNEI. The CDR3 reads CASSVPGSKTEAFF. In DNA form, the CDR3 reads TGTGCCAGCAGTGTTCCAGGGAGTAAAACTGAAGCTTTCTTT.

The chain employs TRBV28 and TRBJ2-7, with 8 bases that match TRBD1. The J segment lost 2 bases and the V segment lost 10 bases, leaving 10 bases of the junction unmatched. The germline CDR1 and CDR2 sequences are MDHEN and SYDVKM. There are 14 residues in the CDR3. The CDR3 DNA reads TGTGCCACCTTCAGGACAGGGAAGCCCTACGAGCAGTACTTC. This translates into CATFRTGKPYEQYF.

This clone appeared a single time. The J gene is TRBJ2-7, the V gene TRBV4-2; TRBD2 matches at 8 bases. The CDR3 contains 15 residues. The germline V gene has CDR1 LGHNA and CDR2 YNFKEQ. With V trimmed by 1 base and J by 5 bases, 7 bases remained unmatched. The chain's CDR3 is CASSQVERESHEQYF. The CDR3 region has the DNA TGTGCCAGCAGCCAAGTGGAGCGGGAGTCCCACGAGCAGTACTTC.

The V and J genes are TRBV9 and TRBJ2-1; D is undetermined. There are 15 residues in the CDR3. CDR1 is SGDLS, CDR2 YYNGEE, per germline. The V end was cut by 0 bases, the J end by 5 bases, with 12 bases between. The CDR3 here is CASSVAPTGHNEQFF. CDR3 sequence (DNA): TGTGCCAGCAGCGTAGCTCCCACTGGGCACAATGAGCAGTTCTTC.

This chain links TRBV14 with TRBJ2-7; no definite D call. CDR3 length: 13 residues. Trimming left V 1 base short and J 4 bases short, with 8 bases between. The germline CDR1 and CDR2 sequences are SGHDN and FVKESK. The CDR3 DNA reads as TGTGCCAGCAGCCAAGTGAACTCGTACGAGCAGTACTTC. Its protein is CASSQVNSYEQYF. Full variable domain (outside the CDR3, taken from reference TRBV14 and TRBJ2-7): EAGVTQFPSHSVIEKGQTVTLRCDPISGHDNLYWYRRVMGKEIKFLLHFVKESKQDESGMPNNRFLAERTGGTYSTLKVQPAELEDSGVYFCASSQVNSYEQYFGPGTRLTVT.

The V and J genes are TRBV6-6 and TRBJ1-2, with TRBD1 matching over 8 bases. Germline CDR1 is MNHNY and CDR2 is SVGAGI (reference sequence). The CDR3 covers 13 residues. J was trimmed by 3 bases and V by 6 bases; bases with no gene match: 3. This CDR3 reads CASRLTGDYGYTF. For the CDR3, the DNA is TGTGCCAGCAGGCTGACAGGGGACTATGGCTACACCTTC.

In DNA form, the CDR3 reads TGCGCCAGCAGCTGGAAAAGACTAGCGGGGGCACAAGAGACCCAGTACTTC. This gives the protein CASSWKRLAGAQETQYF. V usage is TRBV5-1 and J usage is TRBJ2-5; 12 nucleotides align to TRBD2. Germline CDR1 is SGHRS and CDR2 is YFSETQ. The V gene end was trimmed by 3 bases and the J gene end by 2 bases; junction bases not matched to a gene: 8. CDR3 length equals 17 residues.

The chain links TRBV5-6 to TRBJ1-1; D unresolved. V lost 0 bases and J 2 bases, leaving 5 bases between the germline ends. From germline, CDR1 is SGHDT and CDR2 YYEEEE. This CDR3 spans 13 amino acids. The CDR3 DNA reads TGTGCCAGCAGCTTGGGGGGAAACACTGAAGCTTTCTTT. Its translation is CASSLGGNTEAFF.

This clone has just one count. V is TRBV5-8 and J is TRBJ2-7; D is uncertain. Trimming took 4 bases from V and 3 from J, leaving 8 bases between them. Germline assignment: CDR1 SGHTS and CDR2 YDEGEE. CDR3 length equals 12 residues. The CDR3 sequence: CASSPRYYEQYF. As DNA, the CDR3 is TGTGCCAGCAGCCCCCGGTACTACGAGCAGTACTTC.